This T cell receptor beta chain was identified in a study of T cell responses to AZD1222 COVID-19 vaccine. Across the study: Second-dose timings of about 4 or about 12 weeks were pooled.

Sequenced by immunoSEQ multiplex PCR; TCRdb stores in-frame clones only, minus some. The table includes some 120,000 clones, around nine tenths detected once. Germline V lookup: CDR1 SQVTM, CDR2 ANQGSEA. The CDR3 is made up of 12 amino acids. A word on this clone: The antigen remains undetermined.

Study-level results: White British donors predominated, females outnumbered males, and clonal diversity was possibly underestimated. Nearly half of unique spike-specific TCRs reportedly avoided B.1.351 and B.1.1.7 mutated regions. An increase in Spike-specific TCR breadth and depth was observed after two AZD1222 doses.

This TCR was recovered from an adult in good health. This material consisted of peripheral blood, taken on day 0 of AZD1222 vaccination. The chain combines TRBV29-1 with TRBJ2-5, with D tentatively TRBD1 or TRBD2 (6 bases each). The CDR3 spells CSEGGLQETQYF. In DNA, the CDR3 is TGCAGTGAAGGGGGACTCCAAGAGACCCAGTACTTC.